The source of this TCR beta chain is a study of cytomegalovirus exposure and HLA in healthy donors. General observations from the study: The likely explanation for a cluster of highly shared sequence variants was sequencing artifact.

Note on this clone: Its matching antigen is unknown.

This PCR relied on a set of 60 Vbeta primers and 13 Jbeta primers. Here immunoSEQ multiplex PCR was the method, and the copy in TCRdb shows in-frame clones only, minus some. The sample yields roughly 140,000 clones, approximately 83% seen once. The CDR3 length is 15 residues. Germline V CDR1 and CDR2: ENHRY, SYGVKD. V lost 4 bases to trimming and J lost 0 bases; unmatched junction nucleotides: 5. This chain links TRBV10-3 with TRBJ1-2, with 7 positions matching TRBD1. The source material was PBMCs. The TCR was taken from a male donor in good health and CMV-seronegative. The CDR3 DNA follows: TGTGCCATCAGTGGACCCGACAGGGCTAACTATGGCTACACCTTC. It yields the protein CAISGPDRANYGYTF.